Reported below is one T cell receptor beta chain. The target antigen is unknown. Germline CDR1 reads GTSNPN; CDR2 reads SVGIG (reference sequence). Between the trimmed V and J ends, which lost 5 bases and 3 bases, there was a span of 11 bases. The length of the CDR3 is 12 residues. The data were obtained in a study of T cell responses to AZD1222 COVID-19 vaccine. Study-wide results and limits: Spike was spanned by vaccine-associated CD4 TCRs, with dominance at 160-218 and 743-854.

Libraries were prepared by immunoSEQ multiplex PCR; TCRdb keeps only in-frame clonotypes and omits some of them. The sample lists about 110,000 clones; about 90% were seen once. Here the sequenced sample was peripheral blood, taken on day 0 of AZD1222 vaccination. The sequence came from an adult in good health. This chain links TRBV30 with TRBJ2-7, with TRBD1 as a possible D gene (6 bases). CDR3 DNA sequence: TGTGCCTGGGTCCGGGACAACTACGAGCAGTACTTC. This sequence encodes CAWVRDNYEQYF.